Below, 30 T cell receptor beta chains from the same sample are listed, as sequenced in a study of blood T cell repertoires in COVID-19. Only in-frame clones appear in the TCRdb table, and some are missing; sequencing was by immunoSEQ multiplex PCR. Of roughly 250,000 clones listed, about 85% were seen once; the top ten hold 0.87%. The sequenced sample consisted of peripheral blood. The receptors were gathered from a human donor with COVID-19, enrolled during active disease. The donor label of this sample is uncertain.

CDR3 in amino acids: CASKQEYTDTQYF. CDR3 bases: TGTGCCAGCAAACAGGAGTACACAGATACGCAGTATTTT. This rearrangement joins TRBV12-3 or TRBV12-4 to TRBJ2-3; D may be TRBD1 (5 bases). V dropped 7 bases and J dropped 2 bases, with 10 bases sitting between them. The CDR3 runs to 13 residues.

This chain joins TRBV19 and TRBJ2-1; D may be TRBD2 (5 bases). This CDR3 is built from 15 residues. The germline V gene has CDR1 LNHDA and CDR2 SQIVND (reference sequence). The V and J ends lost 6 bases and 6 bases respectively, with 18 bases between them. The CDR3 spells CASSPVRREGNEQFF. The CDR3 DNA reads as TGTGCCAGTAGCCCGGTGCGCCGTGAGGGCAATGAGCAGTTCTTC. The full variable domain, completed using reference TRBV19 and TRBJ2-1, is DGGITQSPKYLFRKEGQNVTLSCEQNLNHDAMYWYRQDPGQGLRLIYYSQIVNDFQKGDIAEGYSVSREKKESFPLTVTSAQKNPTAFYLCASSPVRREGNEQFFGPGTRLTVL.

This chain joins TRBV19 and TRBJ2-5, with 7 bases matching TRBD2. Germline values: CDR1 LNHDA, CDR2 SQIVND (reference sequence). This CDR3 has 16 amino acids. The J segment lost 2 bases and the V segment lost 2 bases, leaving 8 bases of the junction unmatched. CDR3 sequence (DNA): TGTGCCAGTAGTATATGGGGGGGGAGACAGCAAGAGACCCAGTACTTC. Amino acids: CASSIWGGRQQETQYF.

The rearrangement joins TRBV7-2 to TRBJ2-5; a weak D match, TRBD2 (6 bases). Germline V lookup: CDR1 SGHTA, CDR2 FQGNSA. Trimming took 0 bases from V and 5 from J, leaving 13 bases between them. There are 15 residues in the CDR3. This CDR3 is CASSLAWDFSETQYF. CDR3 bases: TGTGCCAGCAGCTTAGCCTGGGACTTCTCGGAGACCCAGTACTTC.

This sequence joins TRBV7-2 and TRBJ1-3; unclear D gene. CDR3 size: 14 residues. CDR1 and CDR2 (germline): SGHTA, FQGNSA. With 5 bases removed from V and 3 bases from J, the gap between germline ends came to 11 bases. Here the CDR3 reads CASSPAGRGNTIYF. CDR3 coding DNA: TGTGCCAGCAGCCCAGCGGGCCGTGGAAACACCATATATTTT.

The V call is TRBV19, the J call TRBJ1-2; TRBD1 matches at 8 bases. The CDR3 runs 16 residues. V was clipped by 5 bases and J by 2 bases; unmatched bases: 10. Germline V CDR1 and CDR2: LNHDA, SQIVND (reference sequence). The chain's CDR3 is CASSRRQGPWNYGYTF. In DNA, the CDR3 is TGTGCCAGTAGTCGCAGACAGGGGCCTTGGAACTATGGCTACACCTTC.

The CDR3 protein is CASSQIAEFSYNEQFF. CDR3 in DNA: TGTGCCAGCAGCCAAATAGCGGAGTTCTCCTACAATGAGCAGTTCTTC. V and J are TRBV3-1 (or the pseudogene TRBV3-2) and TRBJ2-1; a possible D gene is TRBD2 (6 bases). The germline CDR1 and CDR2 sequences are LGHDT and YNNKEL (reference sequence). The CDR3 is made up of 16 amino acids. Trimming left V 2 bases short and J 0 bases short, with 11 bases between.

The V call is TRBV7-3, the J call TRBJ2-7; D possibly corresponds to TRBD1 (6 bases). Deletions cut 4 bases from V and 2 bases from J, with 15 bases between. Germline CDR1 and CDR2: SGHTA and FQGTGA. CDR3 length: 15 amino acids. The CDR3 coding sequence is TGTGCCAGCAGCTCTCGATCGGGACAAACCTACGAGCAGTACTTC. Its translation is CASSSRSGQTYEQYF.

This chain connects TRBV9 to TRBJ2-1, with TRBD2 matching 8 bases. This CDR3 is built from 16 residues. CDR1 SGDLS and CDR2 YYNGEE come from the germline V gene. V was pared by 0 bases and J by 7 bases, with 9 bases of the junction left unmatched. CDR3 DNA: TGTGCCAGCAGCGTAGTGAGGGCGGGAGGTTTGAATGAGCAGTTCTTC. Translating it yields CASSVVRAGGLNEQFF.

The chain combines TRBV5-1 with TRBJ1-2; D uncertain. Germline CDR1 reads SGHRS; CDR2 reads YFSETQ. The CDR3 is 14 amino acids. Trimming shortened V by 0 bases and J by 3 bases, and 9 bases separated the two germline ends. The CDR3 DNA sequence: TGCGCCAGCAGCTTGGCCCCGGGTTACTATGGCTACACCTTC. It codes for CASSLAPGYYGYTF.

This chain connects TRBV14 to TRBJ2-7, with D unresolved. The CDR3 is 14 residues long. V was trimmed by 4 bases and J by 7 bases, leaving 17 bases between them. Germline CDR1 SGHDN, CDR2 FVKESK. CDR3 in DNA: TGTGCCAGCAGCCCCCGGTTAGCCTCGCGGGAGCAGTACTTC. Translation: CASSPRLASREQYF.

This clone was seen a few times. The sample holds other DNA sequences that translate to the same CDR3. The genes are TRBV19 and TRBJ1-2; a weak D match, TRBD1 (5 bases). Trimming pared 5 bases from V and 0 bases from J, leaving 13 bases between. CDR1 LNHDA and CDR2 SQIVND come from the germline V gene (reference sequence). The CDR3 is made up of 15 amino acids. For the CDR3, the DNA is TGTGCCAGTAGTGCCCAAGGGACTTCTAACTATGGCTACACCTTC. It is translated as CASSAQGTSNYGYTF.

This clone was counted once. The V call is TRBV27, the J call TRBJ1-5, with 7 bases matching TRBD1. Per germline, CDR1 MNHEY and CDR2 SMNVEV (reference sequence). The CDR3 consists of 15 residues. The junction had 9 bases not matched to a gene; V was cut back by 10 bases and J by 0 bases. The CDR3 DNA is TGTGCCACCTCGGACAGGCCCTATAGCAATCAGCCCCAGCATTTT. Protein sequence: CATSDRPYSNQPQHF.

In the case of this clone: Other nucleotide sequences from this sample produce the same CDR3. The CDR3 spells CAWSMDRGNTGELFF. The DNA of the CDR3 is TGTGCCTGGAGTATGGACAGGGGAAACACCGGGGAGCTGTTTTTT. V usage is TRBV30 and J usage is TRBJ2-2, with 9 bases matching TRBD1. CDR3 length: 15 residues. The germline V gene has CDR1 GTSNPN and CDR2 SVGIG (reference sequence). V was pared by 2 bases and J by 2 bases, with 3 bases of the junction left unmatched.

The rearrangement joins TRBV18 to TRBJ1-4; D gene ambiguous. The CDR3 contains 15 residues. Trimming took 2 bases from V and 4 from J, leaving 11 bases between them. CDR1 and CDR2 (germline): KGHSH, LQKENI. CDR3 in amino acids: CASSPFPPYNEKLFF. CDR3 coding DNA: TGTGCCAGCTCACCATTCCCCCCTTATAATGAAAAACTGTTTTTT.

The V gene is TRBV6-6, the J gene TRBJ2-1; 7 bases align to TRBD1. The CDR3 runs 14 residues. V dropped 6 bases and J dropped 8; count of bases not matched to a gene: 10. CDR1 and CDR2 (germline): MNHNY, SVGAGI (reference sequence). The CDR3 DNA reads as TGTGCCAGCAGCCTAGACAGGGACGGCTATGAGCAGTTCTTC. It yields the protein CASSLDRDGYEQFF.

This clone was observed once. This chain uses TRBV4-2 with TRBJ2-1; 13 bases fit TRBD2. Germline lookup yields CDR1 LGHNA and CDR2 YNFKEQ. CDR3 length: 16 amino acids. Germline trimming cut 0 bases from V and 8 bases from J; bases unmatched to any gene: 4. The CDR3 sequence: CASSQEWTSGSDEQFF. CDR3 bases: TGTGCCAGCAGCCAAGAATGGACTAGCGGGAGCGATGAGCAGTTCTTC.

This clone was seen only a few times. This rearrangement joins TRBV24-1 to TRBJ1-5; TRBD1 agrees at 11 bases. V shed 3 bases and J 4 bases; nucleotides not matched to a gene: 7. From germline, CDR1 is KGHDR and CDR2 SFDVKD. CDR3 size: 17 residues. The CDR3 nucleotides read TGTGCCACCAGTGATCCACGGACAGGGGGCAATAATCAGCCCCAGCATTTT. Translating gives CATSDPRTGGNNQPQHF.

V and J are TRBV7-2 and TRBJ2-3, with D possibly being TRBD2 (5 bases). The CDR3 has 14 residues. The V end lost 8 bases, the J end lost 0 bases, and 12 bases lay between the germline ends. Germline V gene lookup returns CDR1 SGHTA and CDR2 FQGNSA. CDR3 in amino acids: CASPTGYSTDTQYF. The CDR3 DNA follows: TGTGCCAGCCCGACGGGATATAGCACAGATACGCAGTATTTT.

The rearrangement links TRBV9 to TRBJ2-5; 10 nucleotides align to TRBD1. V shed 3 bases, J shed 5 bases, and the junction held 7 bases outside the gene matches. There are 15 residues in the CDR3. CDR1 is SGDLS, CDR2 YYNGEE, per germline. CDR3 amino acids: CASSAPGTGDETQYF. CDR3 nucleotides: TGTGCCAGCAGCGCCCCCGGGACAGGGGACGAGACCCAGTACTTC.

The V gene is TRBV19, the J gene TRBJ2-1, with 7 bases identical to TRBD1. The CDR3 consists of 13 residues. CDR1 and CDR2 (germline): LNHDA, SQIVND (reference sequence). The V and J ends lost 6 bases and 9 bases, in that order; junction bases with no gene match: 8. CDR3 sequence (DNA): TGTGCCAGTAGCCCCGACAGGGTGGGTGAGCAGTTCTTC. It codes for CASSPDRVGEQFF. Drawing the rest from reference TRBV19 and TRBJ2-1, the complete variable domain is DGGITQSPKYLFRKEGQNVTLSCEQNLNHDAMYWYRQDPGQGLRLIYYSQIVNDFQKGDIAEGYSVSREKKESFPLTVTSAQKNPTAFYLCASSPDRVGEQFFGPGTRLTVL.

This chain uses TRBV7-3 with TRBJ1-2, with D tentatively TRBD1 (6 bases). Trimming stripped 1 base from V and 2 bases from J, with 8 bases between. The CDR3 covers 14 residues. The germline V gene has CDR1 SGHTA and CDR2 FQGTGA. The CDR3 loop reads CASSLNRGNYGYTF. The CDR3 DNA reads as TGTGCCAGCAGCTTAAATAGGGGGAACTATGGCTACACCTTC.

V is TRBV4-1 and J is TRBJ2-3; 8 bases map to TRBD2. Germline CDR1 and CDR2: MGHRA and YSYEKL. The CDR3 is 16 amino acids. The ends lost 0 bases at V and 4 bases at J; junction bases unmatched: 6. DNA for the CDR3: TGCGCCAGCAGCCAAGATCCCGGGAGGGCCGCAGATACGCAGTATTTT. Protein product: CASSQDPGRAADTQYF.

V and J are TRBV15 and TRBJ1-3; D ambiguous. V gave up 3 bases and J gave up 8 bases, with 17 bases separating them. The CDR3 runs 15 residues. Germline-derived CDR1 and CDR2 are LNHNV and YYDKDF (reference sequence). Here the CDR3 reads CATSSPQPGVDTIYF. The CDR3 bases are TGTGCCACCAGCAGCCCCCAGCCCGGGGTGGACACCATATATTTT.

This sequence joins TRBV28 and TRBJ1-2; 8 nucleotides align to TRBD1. This CDR3 contains 14 residues. Germline V gene data show CDR1 as MDHEN and CDR2 as SYDVKM. Unmatched junction bases numbered 2, after V lost 1 base and J lost 4 bases. The CDR3: CASSLLGTGYGYTF. The CDR3 DNA follows: TGTGCCAGCAGTTTATTAGGGACAGGCTATGGCTACACCTTC.

This clone appeared a few times. This chain links TRBV30 with TRBJ1-1, with D perhaps TRBD1 (6 bases). The CDR3 contains 11 residues. The V end lost 5 bases, the J end lost 8 bases, and 12 bases lay between the germline ends. Per germline, CDR1 GTSNPN and CDR2 SVGIG (reference sequence). The CDR3 loop reads CAWGKGGEAFF. CDR3 in DNA: TGTGCCTGGGGGAAGGGGGGGGAAGCTTTCTTT.

The rearrangement joins TRBV19 to TRBJ2-2; the D is unclear. The CDR3 spans 12 residues. V was clipped by 8 bases and J by 0 bases, with 4 bases between them. Looked up from germline, CDR1 is LNHDA and CDR2 is SQIVND (reference sequence). The DNA of the CDR3 is TGTGCCAGTTCAACGAACACCGGGGAGCTGTTTTTT. Protein sequence: CASSTNTGELFF.

The chain carries TRBV4-3 and TRBJ2-1, with 9 bases fitting TRBD2. The CDR3 contains 14 residues. Per the germline V gene, CDR1 is LGHNA and CDR2 is YSLEER. The V gene end was trimmed by 6 bases and the J gene end by 5 bases; junction bases not matched to a gene: 5. The CDR3 region has the DNA TGCGCCAGCAGTTCCGGACTAGCGAACAATGAGCAGTTCTTC. This gives the protein CASSSGLANNEQFF.

The rearrangement uses TRBV19 and TRBJ1-1; D remains unclear. The germline CDR1 and CDR2 sequences are LNHDA and SQIVND (reference sequence). This CDR3 has 13 residues. V lost 3 bases to trimming and J lost 2 bases, with 7 bases between them. The CDR3 nucleotides are TGTGCCAGTAGTATTCAGATAAACACTGAAGCTTTCTTT. It translates to CASSIQINTEAFF.

V gene TRBV10-3 combines with J gene TRBJ1-5, with 9 bases aligning to TRBD1. Germline lookup yields CDR1 ENHRY and CDR2 SYGVKD. The junction had 3 bases not matched to a gene; V was cut back by 2 bases and J by 4 bases. The CDR3 runs 15 residues. The CDR3 protein is CAISELDRGNQPQHF. The CDR3 DNA sequence: TGTGCCATCAGTGAGCTGGACAGGGGTAATCAGCCCCAGCATTTT.